This T cell receptor beta chain was sequenced for a study of cytomegalovirus exposure and HLA in healthy donors. Study information: The roughly 130 validation repertoires used the same platform as the 666 first-cohort repertoires, a later analysis reported.

This clone was seen more than once but under ten times. The target antigen is unknown. General study results and limits: High sensitivity and specificity were reportedly achieved when the classifier diagnosed cytomegalovirus status.

Sequencing used immunoSEQ multiplex PCR; TCRdb keeps in-frame clones, though not all of them. The sample records 150,000 to 250,000 clones, about 81% being singletons. The germline gives CDR1 SNHLY, CDR2 FYNNEI. With V trimmed by 6 bases and J by 6 bases, 5 bases remained unmatched. The CDR3 spans 16 residues. The sequencing sample was made of PBMCs. This clonotype was sampled from a woman aged 25 to 39 in good health and CMV-seronegative. The genes are TRBV2 and TRBJ2-1; 16 positions match TRBD2. The CDR3 spells CASRGTSGRARNEQFF. The CDR3 DNA reads as TGTGCCAGCAGGGGGACTAGCGGGAGGGCGCGCAATGAGCAGTTCTTC.